This passage covers 28 T cell receptor beta chains from one sample sequenced in a study of technical replicates of blood from four donors. The assay was immunoSEQ multiplex PCR, and TCRdb's table has in-frame clones only and misses some. The data contain just over 95,000 clones, about 94% of them singletons. The sample comprised T cells isolated from PBMCs. Receptors were obtained from a human donor in good health.

V gene TRBV7-9 combines with J gene TRBJ2-3; 12 bases line up with TRBD2. This CDR3 is built from 17 residues. The germline gives CDR1 SEHNR, CDR2 FQNEAQ (reference sequence). The J segment lost 5 bases and the V segment lost 5 bases, leaving 11 bases of the junction unmatched. CDR3 sequence (DNA): TGTGCCAGCAGCCTCAGACTAGCGGGAGAATTGAGAGATACGCAGTATTTT. Its protein product is CASSLRLAGELRDTQYF.

The chain links TRBV9 to TRBJ2-1; TRBD2 is a possible D gene (6 bases). The CDR3 consists of 15 residues. From germline, CDR1 is SGDLS and CDR2 YYNGEE. V was pared by 3 bases and J by 9 bases, with 19 bases between. For the CDR3, the DNA is TGTGCCAGCAGCGCGAGAGCGCGGGATGTGTCTGAGCAGTTCTTC. Translated: CASSARARDVSEQFF.

V gene TRBV6-6 combines with J gene TRBJ1-4; 8 positions agree with TRBD1. Trimming took 8 bases from V and 6 from J; bases not matched to a gene: 5. Germline V gene data show CDR1 as MNHNY and CDR2 as SVGAGI (reference sequence). This CDR3 is 13 amino acids long. The CDR3 sequence: CASGEQGDEKLFF. CDR3 nucleotide sequence: TGTGCCAGCGGGGAACAGGGGGATGAAAAACTGTTTTTT.

This rearrangement joins TRBV7-3 to TRBJ1-2; TRBD1 aligns across 7 bases. CDR1 SGHTA and CDR2 FQGTGA come from the germline V gene. There are 13 residues in the CDR3. V was pared by 5 bases and J by 7 bases, with 7 bases of the junction left unmatched. CDR3 nucleotides: TGTGCCAGCAGCCCGGAGACAGGGCTTGGCTACACCTTC. Translated: CASSPETGLGYTF.

The chain is built from TRBV11-2 and TRBJ1-5; D call uncertain. This CDR3 spans 14 amino acids. The germline V and J ends were trimmed by 4 bases and 7 bases, with 14 bases remaining between them. The germline CDR1 and CDR2 sequences are SGHAT and FQNNGV. The DNA for the CDR3 is TGTGCCAGCAGCTCCGCTCTATCAGGCCAGCCCCAGCATTTT. Protein product: CASSSALSGQPQHF.

This chain connects TRBV4-2 to TRBJ2-2, with 9 bases aligning to TRBD2. This CDR3 comprises 17 residues. Trimming took 0 bases from V and 4 from J; bases not matched to a gene: 6. Germline values: CDR1 LGHNA, CDR2 YNFKEQ. The CDR3 protein is CASSQEVAGDLTGELFF. CDR3 nucleotide sequence: TGTGCCAGCAGCCAAGAAGTAGCGGGAGATCTCACCGGGGAGCTGTTTTTT.

The chain employs TRBV5-1 and TRBJ1-1; 9 bases match TRBD1. The CDR3 runs 16 residues. Germline values: CDR1 SGHRS, CDR2 YFSETQ. J was trimmed by 3 bases and V by 2 bases; bases with no gene match: 8. CDR3 nucleotides: TGCGCCAGCAGCTTCAAGACACAGGGGGCGGACACTGAAGCTTTCTTT. Amino acid sequence: CASSFKTQGADTEAFF.

The chain combines TRBV28 with TRBJ2-1; no definite D call. This CDR3 is 15 amino acids long. Trimming left V 6 bases short and J 0 bases short, with 12 bases between. CDR1 MDHEN and CDR2 SYDVKM come from the germline V gene. The CDR3 bases are TGTGCCAGCAGGCTACCTGAGAGCTCCTACAATGAGCAGTTCTTC. Its translation is CASRLPESSYNEQFF.

The chain recombines TRBV11-3 with TRBJ1-4; D possibly corresponds to TRBD1 (6 bases). The CDR3 length is 14 residues. Germline V gene data show CDR1 as SGHNT and CDR2 as YENEEA. V was cut by 5 bases and J by 7 bases, with 14 bases left in between. CDR3 in amino acids: CASSPVRGSEKLFF. The DNA for the CDR3 is TGTGCCAGCAGCCCGGTCAGGGGCAGTGAAAAACTGTTTTTT.

The chain carries TRBV6-5 and TRBJ2-7; TRBD1 aligns across 10 bases. J gave up 6 bases and V 4 bases, and 6 bases lay outside the gene matches. This CDR3 has 14 residues. Germline V CDR1 and CDR2: MNHEY, SVGAGI. This CDR3 reads CASSWDRGGSEQYF. CDR3 DNA: TGTGCCAGCAGTTGGGACAGGGGCGGTAGCGAGCAGTACTTC.

The chain has TRBV27 and TRBJ2-1; a possible D gene is TRBD2 (6 bases). The CDR3 is made up of 14 amino acids. The ends were cut back, 4 bases at V and 5 bases at J, with 12 bases in the middle. Looked up from germline, CDR1 is MNHEY and CDR2 is SMNVEV (reference sequence). The CDR3 is CASSWGEAHNEQFF. DNA for the CDR3: TGTGCCAGCAGTTGGGGGGAGGCCCACAATGAGCAGTTCTTC.

V and J are TRBV7-2 and TRBJ2-7, with 8 positions matching TRBD2. CDR3 length: 14 amino acids. The V gene's germline CDR1 is SGHTA and CDR2 FQGNSA. With 5 bases clipped from V and 3 bases from J, the junction kept 6 bases outside the gene matches. Here the CDR3 reads CASSDPGGFYEQYF. The CDR3 DNA reads TGTGCCAGCAGCGATCCGGGAGGGTTCTACGAGCAGTACTTC.

This rearrangement joins TRBV6-6 to TRBJ1-5; a weak D match, TRBD1 (5 bases). There are 16 residues in the CDR3. Trimming stripped 4 bases from V and 2 bases from J, with 15 bases between. Germline-derived CDR1 and CDR2 are MNHNY and SVGAGI (reference sequence). DNA of the CDR3: TGTGCCAGCAGTTCGAGAGGGGAGGTAGGCAATCAGCCCCAGCATTTT. Amino acids: CASSSRGEVGNQPQHF.

V is TRBV5-6 and J is TRBJ2-2, with 13 bases lining up with TRBD2. CDR1 is SGHDT, CDR2 YYEEEE, per germline. Trimming cost V 3 bases and J 4 bases; bases outside gene matches: 3. The CDR3 contains 16 residues. Here the CDR3 DNA reads TGTGCCAGCAGCTGGACTAGCGGGAGTCGCACCGGGGAGCTGTTTTTT. Translated: CASSWTSGSRTGELFF.

J is TRBJ1-1 and V is TRBV29-1; 8 nucleotides line up with TRBD1. This CDR3 comprises 13 residues. The junction had 4 bases not matched to a gene; V was cut back by 6 bases and J by 1 base. CDR1 and CDR2 (germline): SQVTM, ANQGSEA. As DNA, the CDR3 is TGCAGCGTGGACAGGGATACGAACACTGAAGCTTTCTTT. Amino acid sequence: CSVDRDTNTEAFF. The variable domain in full, with the rest retrieved from reference TRBV29-1 and TRBJ1-1, is SAVISQKPSRDICQRGTSLTIQCQVDSQVTMMFWYRQQPGQSLTLIATANQGSEATYESGFVIDKFPISRPNLTFSTLTVSNMSPEDSSIYLCSVDRDTNTEAFFGQGTRLTVV.

V gene TRBV5-1 combines with J gene TRBJ2-7, with 8 bases that match TRBD1. Trimming took 2 bases from V and 1 from J; bases not matched to a gene: 5. CDR1 and CDR2 (germline): SGHRS, YFSETQ. This CDR3 comprises 15 residues. CDR3 DNA sequence: TGCGCCAGCAGCTTAGACAGGGGCTTTTCCTACGAGCAGTACTTC. Its translation: CASSLDRGFSYEQYF.

The chain carries TRBV10-3 and TRBJ2-7, with 8 bases fitting TRBD1. Germline CDR1 ENHRY, CDR2 SYGVKD. The V segment lost 6 bases and the J segment 2 bases; nucleotides outside the gene matches: 3. The CDR3 consists of 13 residues. The CDR3 loop is CAIRHRGAYEQYF. CDR3 bases: TGTGCCATCAGGCACAGGGGGGCCTACGAGCAGTACTTC.

The chain combines TRBV18 with TRBJ2-3; the match to TRBD2 covers 15 bases. The V gene end was trimmed by 3 bases and the J gene end by 4 bases; junction bases not matched to a gene: 2. The CDR3 loop spans 16 amino acids. Germline V gene sequence: CDR1 KGHSH, CDR2 LQKENI. CDR3 coding DNA: TGTGCCAGCTCACCTGGACTAGCGGGAGGGTCAGATACGCAGTATTTT. As protein: CASSPGLAGGSDTQYF.

The chain employs TRBV19 and TRBJ2-3; 7 positions match TRBD1. Germline V gene data show CDR1 as LNHDA and CDR2 as SQIVND (reference sequence). The CDR3 totals 14 residues. The ends lost 7 bases at V and 7 bases at J; junction bases unmatched: 11. CDR3 coding DNA: TGTGCCAGTAAATCCTCTCCAGGGGGACATACGCAGTATTTT. Translating gives CASKSSPGGHTQYF.

The CDR3 sequence: CASSDRGGTQYF. The CDR3 DNA sequence: TGTGCCAGCAGTGACAGGGGGGGGACCCAGTACTTC. This rearrangement joins TRBV27 to TRBJ2-5; TRBD1 matches at 9 bases. The CDR3 totals 12 residues. Looked up from germline, CDR1 is MNHEY and CDR2 is SMNVEV (reference sequence). Trimming cost V 5 bases and J 7 bases; bases outside gene matches: 2.

The chain has TRBV19 and TRBJ2-3, with D possibly being TRBD1 (5 bases). The CDR3 covers 16 residues. V was trimmed by 5 bases and J by 5 bases, leaving 20 bases between them. Germline V gene sequence: CDR1 LNHDA, CDR2 SQIVND (reference sequence). DNA of the CDR3: TGTGCCAGTAGTCCCAGGGATTTGATCTCAGTAGATACGCAGTATTTT. The encoded protein is CASSPRDLISVDTQYF.

CDR3 residues: CASSLGGNVYEQYF. The CDR3 coding sequence is TGTGCCAGCAGCTTGGGCGGGAATGTTTACGAGCAGTACTTC. The V and J genes are TRBV5-6 and TRBJ2-7; D may be TRBD2 (6 bases). The CDR3 totals 14 residues. Trimming took 0 bases from V and 4 from J, leaving 11 bases between them. The germline V gene has CDR1 SGHDT and CDR2 YYEEEE. The full variable domain, rest sourced from reference TRBV5-6 and TRBJ2-7, is DAGVTQSPTHLIKTRGQQVTLRCSPKSGHDTVSWYQQALGQGPQFIFQYYEEEERQRGNFPDRFSGHQFPNYSSELNVNALLLGDSALYLCASSLGGNVYEQYFGPGTRLTVT.

V gene TRBV4-1 combines with J gene TRBJ1-2, with D hard to call. Between the trimmed V and J ends, which lost 0 bases and 0 bases, there was a span of 11 bases. Germline V gene data show CDR1 as MGHRA and CDR2 as YSYEKL. The CDR3 sequence is 16 residues long. The CDR3 DNA sequence: TGCGCCAGCAGCCAAGAGGTACGGACTACTAACTATGGCTACACCTTC. The encoded protein is CASSQEVRTTNYGYTF.

The chain employs TRBV10-3 and TRBJ2-7; tentatively, D is TRBD2 (5 bases). The germline gives CDR1 ENHRY, CDR2 SYGVKD. The CDR3 consists of 15 residues. V was shortened by 0 bases and J by 0 bases, with 9 bases between the two germline ends. The CDR3 region has the DNA TGTGCCATCAGTGAGTCGGGAGAAAGCTCCTACGAGCAGTACTTC. Translation: CAISESGESSYEQYF.

V and J are TRBV5-1 and TRBJ2-7; 8 bases agree with TRBD2. The V and J ends lost 4 bases and 7 bases, in that order; junction bases with no gene match: 7. CDR3 length: 13 amino acids. Looked up from germline, CDR1 is SGHRS and CDR2 is YFSETQ. The CDR3 nucleotides read TGCGCCAGCAGCAACGGACTAGCTGGGGAGCAGTACTTC. Translated, it gives CASSNGLAGEQYF.

The chain recombines TRBV5-5 with TRBJ1-2; 7 nucleotides align to TRBD1. Germline V gene sequence: CDR1 SGHKS, CDR2 YYEKEE (reference sequence). The V and J ends lost 3 bases and 2 bases, in that order; junction bases with no gene match: 7. The CDR3 loop spans 15 amino acids. In DNA form, the CDR3 reads TGTGCCAGCAGCTCCTGGACAGGAAGGAACTATGGCTACACCTTC. This encodes CASSSWTGRNYGYTF.

The CDR3 DNA reads as TGCGCCAGCAGTGAAGACGGGACCTACGAGCAGTACTTC. This gives the protein CASSEDGTYEQYF. This rearrangement joins TRBV10-1 to TRBJ2-7; perhaps TRBD2 as D (5 bases). Germline values: CDR1 WNHNN, CDR2 SYGVQD (reference sequence). The CDR3 contains 13 residues. V dropped 3 bases and J dropped 2 bases, with 8 bases sitting between them.

The chain joins TRBV6-6 to TRBJ1-1, with no clear D. CDR3 length: 12 amino acids. Germline CDR1 reads MNHNY; CDR2 reads SVGAGI (reference sequence). V lost 5 bases, J lost 1 base, and 5 bases lay in between. CDR3 loop: CASSTGNTEAFF. As DNA, the CDR3 is TGTGCCAGCAGTACCGGGAACACTGAAGCTTTCTTT.